Shown below are 29 T cell receptor beta chains from a single sample sequenced in a study of control samples from healthy donors and cancer patients. Measured with immunoSEQ multiplex PCR; TCRdb has only the in-frame clones, and not every one. In the table there are about 150,000 clones, about 94% of which are singletons. The material sequenced was blood. Receptor source: a man aged 40-49 years in good health.

The V gene is TRBV30, the J gene TRBJ2-7; a possible D gene is TRBD1 (5 bases). CDR3 length: 13 amino acids. V lost 5 bases and J lost 3, with 14 bases in between. Per germline, CDR1 GTSNPN and CDR2 SVGIG (reference sequence). As DNA, the CDR3 is TGTGCCTGGGAAACAGGTTCTGGCTACGAGCAGTACTTC. This sequence encodes CAWETGSGYEQYF.

Comments on this clone: The sample holds other DNA sequences that translate to the same CDR3. The DNA for the CDR3 is TGTGCCAGCAGCTTGGGTAGCGGTACAGATACGCAGTATTTT. Translated, it gives CASSLGSGTDTQYF. The V call is TRBV5-6, the J call TRBJ2-3; the D gene is possibly TRBD2 (6 bases). Germline values: CDR1 SGHDT, CDR2 YYEEEE. V lost 0 bases, J lost 3 bases, and 8 bases lay in between. The CDR3 runs to 14 residues. The variable domain in full, completed from reference TRBV5-6 and TRBJ2-3, reads DAGVTQSPTHLIKTRGQQVTLRCSPKSGHDTVSWYQQALGQGPQFIFQYYEEEERQRGNFPDRFSGHQFPNYSSELNVNALLLGDSALYLCASSLGSGTDTQYFGPGTRLTVL.

The CDR3 reads CASSLDRVLNEQYF. CDR3 coding DNA: TGTGCCAGCAGTTTGGACAGGGTATTAAACGAGCAGTACTTC. The V and J genes are TRBV28 and TRBJ2-7; 8 positions match TRBD1. The CDR3 length is 14 residues. V dropped 3 bases and J dropped 5; count of bases not matched to a gene: 6. From germline, CDR1 is MDHEN and CDR2 SYDVKM.

J is TRBJ2-1 and V is TRBV7-2; D tentatively reads TRBD1 or TRBD2 (5 bases each). Germline CDR1 reads SGHTA; CDR2 reads FQGNSA. CDR3 length equals 14 residues. V was shortened by 11 bases and J by 6 bases, with 20 bases between the two germline ends. CDR3 sequence reads: CAGGRGPPPNEQFF. For the CDR3, the DNA is TGTGCCGGGGGTCGCGGGCCGCCCCCCAATGAGCAGTTCTTC.

This chain uses TRBV10-2 with TRBJ1-6; 9 nucleotides match TRBD1. Germline trimming cut 6 bases from V and 9 bases from J; bases unmatched to any gene: 15. The CDR3 runs to 17 residues. Germline-derived CDR1 and CDR2 are WSHSY and SAAADI. CDR3 nucleotides: TGCGCCAGCAGAGGTGCCCGGGACAGGGACTGGGGTTCACCCCTCCACTTT. Translated, it gives CASRGARDRDWGSPLHF.

The chain is built from TRBV27 and TRBJ2-2; a possible D gene is TRBD1 (6 bases). V lost 5 bases, J lost 6 bases, and 16 bases lay in between. CDR1 MNHEY and CDR2 SMNVEV come from the germline V gene (reference sequence). This CDR3 is 15 amino acids long. The CDR3: CASSPTGPQAGELFF. CDR3 sequence (DNA): TGTGCCAGCAGTCCCACAGGGCCCCAGGCCGGGGAGCTGTTTTTT.

This clone showed up just once. J is TRBJ2-7 and V is TRBV5-5; 10 nucleotides match TRBD1. The length of the CDR3 is 15 residues. CDR1 is SGHKS, CDR2 YYEKEE, per germline (reference sequence). The junction had 5 bases not matched to a gene; V was cut back by 4 bases and J by 1 base. CDR3 region: CASSTWDRGSYEQYF. CDR3 nucleotide sequence: TGTGCCAGCAGCACGTGGGACAGGGGATCCTACGAGCAGTACTTC.

V is TRBV2 and J is TRBJ2-3; 11 bases agree with TRBD2. The J segment lost 5 bases and the V segment lost 4 bases, leaving 8 bases of the junction unmatched. The CDR3 consists of 16 residues. CDR1 and CDR2 from the germline V gene are SNHLY and FYNNEI. As DNA, the CDR3 is TGTGCCAGCAGTGGAGATAGCGGGGGGGCTAGAGATACGCAGTATTTT. Amino acids: CASSGDSGGARDTQYF. The entire variable domain, with the rest obtained from reference TRBV2 and TRBJ2-3, is as follows: EPEVTQTPSHQVTQMGQEVILRCVPISNHLYFYWYRQILGQKVEFLVSFYNNEISEKSEIFDDQFSVERPDGSNFTLKIRSTKLEDSAMYFCASSGDSGGARDTQYFGPGTRLTVL.

This rearrangement joins TRBV24-1 to TRBJ1-6; D is uncertain. The CDR3 has 13 amino acids. V was cut by 7 bases and J by 14 bases, with 17 bases left in between. CDR1 is KGHDR, CDR2 SFDVKD, per germline. The CDR3 region is CATRETENISLHF. In DNA form, the CDR3 reads TGTGCCACCAGGGAAACGGAGAACATATCCCTCCACTTT.

The chain couples TRBV10-2 to TRBJ2-1; TRBD1 matches at 9 bases. Trimming took 8 bases from V and 0 from J; bases not matched to a gene: 11. This CDR3 comprises 17 residues. Germline CDR1 is WSHSY and CDR2 is SAAADI. The CDR3 sequence is CASSFRGQGSSYNEQFF. The CDR3 nucleotides are TGCGCCAGCTCTTTTCGGGGACAGGGAAGCTCCTACAATGAGCAGTTCTTC.

This chain joins TRBV5-5 and TRBJ2-7, with a tentative D call TRBD1 (5 bases). V was shortened by 1 base and J by 2 bases, with 10 bases between the two germline ends. The germline CDR1 and CDR2 sequences are SGHKS and YYEKEE (reference sequence). This CDR3 is 14 amino acids long. CDR3 nucleotide sequence: TGTGCCAGCAGCTTGCAGGGTTGGACCTACGAGCAGTACTTC. It yields the protein CASSLQGWTYEQYF.

The chain couples TRBV7-2 to TRBJ2-7, with no clear D. The V and J ends lost 3 bases and 5 bases respectively, with 5 bases between them. CDR3 length: 11 residues. The germline CDR1 and CDR2 sequences are SGHTA and FQGNSA. The CDR3 sequence: CASSLVNEQYF. The CDR3, as DNA: TGTGCCAGCAGCTTGGTTAACGAGCAGTACTTC. The variable domain in full, with the rest retrieved from reference TRBV7-2 and TRBJ2-7, is GAGVSQSPSNKVTEKGKDVELRCDPISGHTALYWYRQSLGQGLEFLIYFQGNSAPDKSGLPSDRFSAERTGGSVSTLTIQRTQQEDSAVYLCASSLVNEQYFGPGTRLTVT.

This chain joins TRBV19 and TRBJ2-1; the match to TRBD1 covers 7 bases. J gave up 0 bases and V 5 bases, and 10 bases lay outside the gene matches. The CDR3 sequence is 17 residues long. Germline V gives CDR1 LNHDA, CDR2 SQIVND (reference sequence). The CDR3 DNA is TGTGCCAGTAGTCCCCGACCGGGACAGAGCTCCTACAATGAGCAGTTCTTC. It codes for CASSPRPGQSSYNEQFF.

The V and J genes are TRBV5-5 and TRBJ1-1; 9 bases line up with TRBD1. Germline-derived CDR1 and CDR2 are SGHKS and YYEKEE (reference sequence). J gave up 4 bases and V 1 base, and 2 bases lay outside the gene matches. This CDR3 region has 14 residues. CDR3 sequence reads: CASSLTGGRTEAFF. CDR3 nucleotides: TGTGCCAGCAGCTTGACAGGGGGCCGCACTGAAGCTTTCTTT. Variable domain in full (rest from reference TRBV5-5 and TRBJ1-1): DAGVTQSPTHLIKTRGQQVTLRCSPISGHKSVSWYQQVLGQGPQFIFQYYEKEERGRGNFPDRFSARQFPNYSSELNVNALLLGDSALYLCASSLTGGRTEAFFGQGTRLTVV.

The rearrangement uses TRBV21-1 and TRBJ1-5; TRBD1 is the table's D call, not checked against the DNA. TRBV21-1 is noted as a pseudogene. The CDR3 spans 17 residues. For the CDR3, the DNA is TGTGCCGGAACCGGGACAGGGGGCCAACCGAGCAATCAGCCCCAGCATTTT. This codes for CAGTGTGGQPSNQPQHF.

This clone came up once. The chain combines TRBV18 with TRBJ2-2; the D gene could be TRBD1 or TRBD2 (6 bases each). The CDR3 length is 14 residues. Trimming removed 5 bases from V and 4 bases from J, with 11 bases in between. CDR1 is KGHSH, CDR2 LQKENI, per germline. The CDR3 sequence is CASSKQGGTGELFF. In nucleotides, the CDR3 is TGTGCCAGCTCAAAACAGGGAGGCACCGGGGAGCTGTTTTTT.

The chain carries TRBV2 and TRBJ2-5, with TRBD1 matching 7 bases. Germline V CDR1 and CDR2: SNHLY, FYNNEI. This CDR3 spans 13 amino acids. V was pared by 8 bases and J by 2 bases, with 5 bases of the junction left unmatched. CDR3 residues: CASGRDRQETQYF. The DNA for the CDR3 is TGTGCCAGCGGCCGGGACAGACAAGAGACCCAGTACTTC.

The V call is TRBV7-9, the J call TRBJ2-3; D may correspond to TRBD1 or TRBD2 (6 bases each). There are 13 residues in the CDR3. Deletions cut 4 bases from V and 6 bases from J, with 11 bases between. The V gene's germline CDR1 is SEHNR and CDR2 FQNEAQ (reference sequence). The CDR3 sequence is CASSWGAQDTQYF. CDR3 nucleotide sequence: TGTGCCAGCAGCTGGGGGGCGCAGGATACGCAGTATTTT.

The chain carries TRBV10-2 and TRBJ2-7; D uncertain. V lost 4 bases, J lost 1 base, and 14 bases lay in between. This CDR3 has 15 residues. CDR1 is WSHSY and CDR2 is SAAADI in the germline V gene. In nucleotides, the CDR3 is TGCGCCAGCAGTGTGGACGGGCGGCGATCCTACGAGCAGTACTTC. This sequence encodes CASSVDGRRSYEQYF.

J is TRBJ1-5 and V is TRBV19; TRBD1 agrees at 7 bases. CDR3 size: 13 residues. The J segment lost 4 bases and the V segment lost 7 bases, leaving 4 bases of the junction unmatched. Germline assignment: CDR1 LNHDA and CDR2 SQIVND (reference sequence). Written as DNA, the CDR3 is TGTGCCAGTATACAGGGGACTAATCAGCCCCAGCATTTT. Residues: CASIQGTNQPQHF.

The gene calls are TRBV7-3 and TRBJ1-5; 7 bases align to TRBD1. The CDR3 contains 15 residues. CDR1 and CDR2 from the germline V gene are SGHTA and FQGTGA. The trim removed 0 bases at V and 4 bases at J, leaving 3 bases unmatched. CDR3 nucleotide sequence: TGTGCCAGCAGCTTAACGGGGACAGCTAATCAGCCCCAGCATTTT. The encoded protein is CASSLTGTANQPQHF.

V gene TRBV6-5 combines with J gene TRBJ2-3; maybe TRBD2 (6 bases). The CDR3 covers 16 residues. V lost 0 bases and J 4 bases, leaving 14 bases between the germline ends. CDR1 is MNHEY and CDR2 is SVGAGI in the germline V gene. Here the CDR3 reads CASSYSRGPNPDTQYF. The CDR3 bases are TGTGCCAGCAGTTACTCGCGGGGTCCCAATCCAGATACGCAGTATTTT.

This chain joins TRBV5-4 and TRBJ2-3, with 7 bases fitting TRBD1. Trimming at V came to 4 bases and at J to 0 bases, leaving 5 bases not matched to a gene. CDR3 length: 15 residues. CDR1 is SGHNT and CDR2 is YYREEE in the germline V gene (reference sequence). This chain's CDR3 is CASSGQVRSTDTQYF. The CDR3 DNA follows: TGTGCCAGCAGCGGACAGGTCCGGAGCACAGATACGCAGTATTTT.

The J gene is TRBJ1-1, the V gene TRBV19, with no clear D. Trimming left V 3 bases short and J 3 bases short, with 8 bases between. The CDR3 covers 13 residues. Germline CDR1 and CDR2: LNHDA and SQIVND (reference sequence). CDR3 nucleotide sequence: TGTGCCAGTAGTATGGCTGCTCACACTGAAGCTTTCTTT. This encodes CASSMAAHTEAFF.

The chain joins TRBV19 to TRBJ1-5; perhaps TRBD1 as D (6 bases). Germline loops: CDR1 LNHDA, CDR2 SQIVND (reference sequence). Trimming took off 3 bases at V and 7 bases at J, with 7 bases between the two ends. The CDR3 loop spans 12 amino acids. This CDR3 reads CASSIRGQPQHF. The CDR3, as DNA: TGTGCCAGTAGTATCAGGGGACAGCCCCAGCATTTT.

The genes are TRBV5-4 and TRBJ2-3, with a possible D match to TRBD1 (6 bases). Germline CDR1 SGHNT, CDR2 YYREEE (reference sequence). The CDR3 consists of 15 residues. Trimming stripped 1 base from V and 1 base from J, with 10 bases between. The CDR3 bases are TGTGCCAGCAGCTTGCCAGGGGTGGGCACAGATACGCAGTATTTT. Translated: CASSLPGVGTDTQYF.

The chain links TRBV2 to TRBJ1-2, with D hard to call. Germline CDR1 reads SNHLY; CDR2 reads FYNNEI. The CDR3 runs 14 residues. The germline V and J ends were trimmed by 1 base and 8 bases, with 14 bases remaining between them. As DNA, the CDR3 is TGTGCCAGCAGTGAAGAAGGGCCGATGGGGGGCTACACCTTC. The encoded protein is CASSEEGPMGGYTF.

The CDR3 loop reads CASSILDRNNQPQHF. CDR3 sequence (DNA): TGTGCCAGTAGTATTCTTGACAGGAACAATCAGCCCCAGCATTTT. The chain is built from TRBV19 and TRBJ1-5; TRBD1 is a possible D gene (6 bases). The CDR3 totals 15 residues. Germline CDR1 and CDR2: LNHDA and SQIVND (reference sequence). With 3 bases removed from V and 3 bases from J, the gap between germline ends came to 12 bases.

The rearrangement links TRBV3-1 (or the pseudogene TRBV3-2) to TRBJ2-7; D is uncertain. V was trimmed by 1 base and J by 0 bases, leaving 7 bases between them. This CDR3 has 14 amino acids. CDR1 is LGHDT, CDR2 YNNKEL, per germline (reference sequence). CDR3 nucleotide sequence: TGTGCCAGCAGCCAAGGGCCAGGCTCCTACGAGCAGTACTTC. This codes for CASSQGPGSYEQYF.